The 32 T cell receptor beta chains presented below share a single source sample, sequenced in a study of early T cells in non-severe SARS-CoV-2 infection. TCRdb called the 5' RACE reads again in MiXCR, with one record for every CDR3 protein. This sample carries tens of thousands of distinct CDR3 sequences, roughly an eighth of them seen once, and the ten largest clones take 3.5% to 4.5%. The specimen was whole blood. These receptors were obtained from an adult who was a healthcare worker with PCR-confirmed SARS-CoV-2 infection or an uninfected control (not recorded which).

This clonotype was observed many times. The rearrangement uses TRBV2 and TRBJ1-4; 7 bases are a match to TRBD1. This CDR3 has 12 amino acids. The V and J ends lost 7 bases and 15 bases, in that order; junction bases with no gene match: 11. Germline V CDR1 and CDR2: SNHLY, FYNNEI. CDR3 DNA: TGTGCCAGCACCGCGACAGGGCGGGGGATGTTTTTT. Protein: CASTATGRGMFF.

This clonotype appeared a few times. CDR3 in amino acids: CASSRGLPRDTQYF. The DNA of the CDR3 is TGTGCCAGCAGCCGGGGACTACCGAGGGATACGCAGTATTTT. The chain carries TRBV3-1 and TRBJ2-3; 7 bases line up with TRBD2. The J segment lost 6 bases and the V segment lost 4 bases, leaving 7 bases of the junction unmatched. This CDR3 is 14 amino acids long. Germline loops: CDR1 LGHDT, CDR2 YNNKEL (reference sequence).

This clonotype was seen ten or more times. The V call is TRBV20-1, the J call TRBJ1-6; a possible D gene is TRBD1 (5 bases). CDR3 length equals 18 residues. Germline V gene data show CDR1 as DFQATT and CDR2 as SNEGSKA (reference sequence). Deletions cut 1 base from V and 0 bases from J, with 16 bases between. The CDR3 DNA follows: TGCAGTGCTAGAGTTTGGGGATTGGGGGGCTCCTATAATTCACCCCTCCACTTT. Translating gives CSARVWGLGGSYNSPLHF.

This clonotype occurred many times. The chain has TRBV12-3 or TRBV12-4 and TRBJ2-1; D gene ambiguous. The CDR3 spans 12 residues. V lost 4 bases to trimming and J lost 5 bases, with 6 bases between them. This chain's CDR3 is CASSSRDNEQFF. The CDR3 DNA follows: TGTGCCAGCAGTTCCAGAGACAATGAGCAGTTCTTC.

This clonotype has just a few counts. CDR3 region: CASSETGLHYEQYF. The CDR3, as DNA: TGTGCCAGCAGCGAAACAGGGTTGCACTACGAGCAGTACTTC. The chain links TRBV5-4 to TRBJ2-7, with D perhaps TRBD1 (6 bases). The CDR3 loop spans 14 amino acids. V was trimmed by 4 bases and J by 3 bases, leaving 14 bases between them. Germline V gene lookup returns CDR1 SGHNT and CDR2 YYREEE (reference sequence).

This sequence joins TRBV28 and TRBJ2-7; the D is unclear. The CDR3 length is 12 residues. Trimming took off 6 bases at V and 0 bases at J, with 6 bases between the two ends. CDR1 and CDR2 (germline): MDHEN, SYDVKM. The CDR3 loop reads CASREASYEQYF. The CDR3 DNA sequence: TGTGCCAGCAGGGAAGCCTCCTACGAGCAGTACTTC.

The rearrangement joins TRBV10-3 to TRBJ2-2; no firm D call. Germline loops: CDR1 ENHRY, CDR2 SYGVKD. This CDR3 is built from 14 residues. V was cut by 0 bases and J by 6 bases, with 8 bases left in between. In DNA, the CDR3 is TGTGCCATCAGTGAGTCTCAAGGTGCCGGGGAGCTGTTTTTT. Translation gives CAISESQGAGELFF.

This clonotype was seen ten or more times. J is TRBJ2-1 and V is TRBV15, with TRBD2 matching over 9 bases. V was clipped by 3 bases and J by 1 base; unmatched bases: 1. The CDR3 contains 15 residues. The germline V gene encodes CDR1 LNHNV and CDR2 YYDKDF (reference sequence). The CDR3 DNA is TGTGCCACCAGCAGTAGCGGGAGTTCCTACAATGAGCAGTTCTTC. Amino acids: CATSSSGSSYNEQFF.

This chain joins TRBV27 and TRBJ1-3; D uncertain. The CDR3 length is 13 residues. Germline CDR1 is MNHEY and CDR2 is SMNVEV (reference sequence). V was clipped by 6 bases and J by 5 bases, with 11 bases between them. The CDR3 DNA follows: TGTGCCAGCAGCCCGGCAAACCGAAACACCATATATTTT. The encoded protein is CASSPANRNTIYF.

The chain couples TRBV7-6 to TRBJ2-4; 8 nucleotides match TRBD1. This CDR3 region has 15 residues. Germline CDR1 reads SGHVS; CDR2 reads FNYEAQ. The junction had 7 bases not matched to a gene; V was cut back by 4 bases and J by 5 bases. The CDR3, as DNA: TGTGCCAGCAGCTCAACCCCGGGACAGGAAAACATTCAGTACTTC. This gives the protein CASSSTPGQENIQYF.

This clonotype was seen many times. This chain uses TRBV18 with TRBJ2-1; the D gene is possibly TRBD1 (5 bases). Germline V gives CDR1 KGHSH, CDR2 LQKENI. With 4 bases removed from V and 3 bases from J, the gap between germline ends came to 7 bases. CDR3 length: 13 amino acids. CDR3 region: CASSQGDYNEQFF. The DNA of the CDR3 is TGTGCCAGCTCACAAGGGGACTACAATGAGCAGTTCTTC. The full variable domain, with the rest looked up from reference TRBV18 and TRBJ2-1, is NAGVMQNPRHLVRRRGQEARLRCSPMKGHSHVYWYRQLPEEGLKFMVYLQKENIIDESGMPKERFSAEFPKEGPSILRIQQVVRGDSAAYFCASSQGDYNEQFFGPGTRLTVL.

The CDR3 sequence: CSVETGREAFF. In DNA form, the CDR3 reads TGCAGCGTCGAAACAGGGCGAGAAGCTTTCTTT. V and J are TRBV29-1 and TRBJ1-1; D is perhaps TRBD1 (6 bases). The CDR3 is made up of 11 amino acids. V lost 6 bases to trimming and J lost 8 bases, with 13 bases between them. Germline CDR1 reads SQVTM; CDR2 reads ANQGSEA. Based on the CDR3 plus reference TRBV29-1 and TRBJ1-1, the full variable domain is SAVISQKPSRDICQRGTSLTIQCQVDSQVTMMFWYRQQPGQSLTLIATANQGSEATYESGFVIDKFPISRPNLTFSTLTVSNMSPEDSSIYLCSVETGREAFFGQGTRLTVV.

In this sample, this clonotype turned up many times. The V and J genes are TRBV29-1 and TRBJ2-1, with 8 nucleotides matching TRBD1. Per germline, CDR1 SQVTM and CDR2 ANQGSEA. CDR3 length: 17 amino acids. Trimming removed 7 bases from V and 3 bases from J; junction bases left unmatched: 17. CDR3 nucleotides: TGCAGCGGGGAAGGACAGGGTGGCCCAGAGCTCTACAATGAGCAGTTCTTC. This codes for CSGEGQGGPELYNEQFF.

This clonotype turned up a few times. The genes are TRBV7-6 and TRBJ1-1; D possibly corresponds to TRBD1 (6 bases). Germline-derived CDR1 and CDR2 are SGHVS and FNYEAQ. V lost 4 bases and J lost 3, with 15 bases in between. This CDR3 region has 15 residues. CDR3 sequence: CASSSQAGADTEAFF. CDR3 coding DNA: TGTGCCAGCAGCTCCCAGGCGGGGGCAGACACTGAAGCTTTCTTT.

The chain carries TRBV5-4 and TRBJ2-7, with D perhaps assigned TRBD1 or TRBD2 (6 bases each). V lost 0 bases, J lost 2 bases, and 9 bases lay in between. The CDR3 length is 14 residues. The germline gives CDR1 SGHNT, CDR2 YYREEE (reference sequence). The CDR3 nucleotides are TGTGCCAGCAGCTTGGAAAGGGGGGCCTACGAGCAGTACTTC. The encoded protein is CASSLERGAYEQYF. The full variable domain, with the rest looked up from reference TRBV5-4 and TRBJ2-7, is ETGVTQSPTHLIKTRGQQVTLRCSSQSGHNTVSWYQQALGQGPQFIFQYYREEENGRGNFPPRFSGLQFPNYSSELNVNALELDDSALYLCASSLERGAYEQYFGPGTRLTVT.

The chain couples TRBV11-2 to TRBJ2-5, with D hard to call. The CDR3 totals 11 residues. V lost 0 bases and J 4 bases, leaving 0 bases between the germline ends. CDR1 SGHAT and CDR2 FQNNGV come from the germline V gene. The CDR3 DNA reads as TGTGCCAGCAGCTTAGAAGAGACCCAGTACTTC. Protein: CASSLEETQYF.

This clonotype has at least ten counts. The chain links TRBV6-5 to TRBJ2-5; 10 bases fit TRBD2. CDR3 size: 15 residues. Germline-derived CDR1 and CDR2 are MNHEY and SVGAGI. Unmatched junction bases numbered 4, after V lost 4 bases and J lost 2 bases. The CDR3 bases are TGTGCCAGCAGTTTTTGGACTAGCGGACAAGAGACCCAGTACTTC. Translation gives CASSFWTSGQETQYF.

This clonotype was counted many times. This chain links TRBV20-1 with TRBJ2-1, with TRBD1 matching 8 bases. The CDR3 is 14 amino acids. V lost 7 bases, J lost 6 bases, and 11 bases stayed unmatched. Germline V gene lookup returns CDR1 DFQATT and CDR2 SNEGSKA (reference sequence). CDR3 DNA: TGCAGTGTGGCCCCCCACAGGGGGGCCAATGAGCAGTTCTTC. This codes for CSVAPHRGANEQFF.

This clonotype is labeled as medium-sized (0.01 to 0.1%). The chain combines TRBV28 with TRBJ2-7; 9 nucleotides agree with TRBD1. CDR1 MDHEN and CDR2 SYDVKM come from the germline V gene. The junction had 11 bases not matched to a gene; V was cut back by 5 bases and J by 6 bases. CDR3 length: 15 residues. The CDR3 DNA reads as TGTGCCAGCAGTCGGGACAGGGTATTAGAGCGCGAGCAGTACTTC. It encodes CASSRDRVLEREQYF.

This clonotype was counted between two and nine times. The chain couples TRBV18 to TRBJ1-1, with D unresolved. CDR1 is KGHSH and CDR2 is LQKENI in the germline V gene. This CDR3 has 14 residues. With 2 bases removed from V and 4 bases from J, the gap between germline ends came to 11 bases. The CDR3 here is CASSPYSDSTEAFF. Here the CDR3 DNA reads TGTGCCAGCTCACCATATTCGGATAGCACTGAAGCTTTCTTT.

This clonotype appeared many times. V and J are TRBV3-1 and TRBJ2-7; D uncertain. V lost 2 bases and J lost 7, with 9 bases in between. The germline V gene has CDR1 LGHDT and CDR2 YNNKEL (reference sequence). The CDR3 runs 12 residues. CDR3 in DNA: TGTGCCAGCAGCCAATTGGAAGGGGAGCAGTACTTC. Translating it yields CASSQLEGEQYF.

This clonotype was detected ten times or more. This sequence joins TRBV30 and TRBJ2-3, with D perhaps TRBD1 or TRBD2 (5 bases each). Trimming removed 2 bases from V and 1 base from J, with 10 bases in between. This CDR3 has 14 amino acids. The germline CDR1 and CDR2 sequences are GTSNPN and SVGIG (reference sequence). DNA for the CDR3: TGTGCCTGGAGTCAACCGGGGCGCACAGATACGCAGTATTTT. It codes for CAWSQPGRTDTQYF.

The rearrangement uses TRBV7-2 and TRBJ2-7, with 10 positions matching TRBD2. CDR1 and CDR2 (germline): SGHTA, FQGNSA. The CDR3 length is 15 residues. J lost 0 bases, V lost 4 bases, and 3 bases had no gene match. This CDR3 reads CASSSGLAASYEQYF. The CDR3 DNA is TGTGCCAGCAGCTCAGGACTAGCGGCCTCCTACGAGCAGTACTTC.

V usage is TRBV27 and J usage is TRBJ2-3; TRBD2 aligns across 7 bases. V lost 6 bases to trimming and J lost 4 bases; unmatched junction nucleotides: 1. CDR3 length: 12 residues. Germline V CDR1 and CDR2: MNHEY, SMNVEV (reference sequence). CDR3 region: CASRGRADTQYF. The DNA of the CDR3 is TGTGCCAGCAGGGGGAGGGCAGATACGCAGTATTTT.

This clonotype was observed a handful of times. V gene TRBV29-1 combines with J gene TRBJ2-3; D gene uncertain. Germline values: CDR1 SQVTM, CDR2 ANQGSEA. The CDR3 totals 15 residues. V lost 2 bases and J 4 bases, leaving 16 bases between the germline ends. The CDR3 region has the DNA TGCAGCGTTGAAAACCGGGCCGCAGGTCCAGATACGCAGTATTTT. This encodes CSVENRAAGPDTQYF.

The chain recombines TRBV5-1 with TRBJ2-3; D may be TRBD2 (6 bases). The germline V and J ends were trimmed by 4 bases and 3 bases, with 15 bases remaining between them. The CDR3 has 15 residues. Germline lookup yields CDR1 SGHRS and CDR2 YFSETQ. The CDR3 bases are TGCGCCAGCAGCCTCCCGCGGGAAGCGACAGATACGCAGTATTTT. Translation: CASSLPREATDTQYF.

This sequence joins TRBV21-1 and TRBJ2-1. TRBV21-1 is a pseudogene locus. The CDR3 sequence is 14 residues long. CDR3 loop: CASSKDSSYNEQFF. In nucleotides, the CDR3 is TGTGCCAGCAGCAAAGACAGCTCCTACAATGAGCAGTTCTTC.

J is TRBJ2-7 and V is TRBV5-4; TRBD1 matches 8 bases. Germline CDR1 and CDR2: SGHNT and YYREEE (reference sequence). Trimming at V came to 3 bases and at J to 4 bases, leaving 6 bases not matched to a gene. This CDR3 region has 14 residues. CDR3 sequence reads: CASSWGTGVYEQYF. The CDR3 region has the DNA TGTGCCAGCAGCTGGGGGACAGGAGTTTACGAGCAGTACTTC.

CDR3 DNA sequence: TGTGCCAGCAGACAGGACTCCTACAATGAGCAGTTCTTC. Protein product: CASRQDSYNEQFF. The V call is TRBV28, the J call TRBJ2-1; D is possibly TRBD1 (5 bases). The ends were cut back, 6 bases at V and 0 bases at J, with 6 bases in the middle. Germline CDR1 and CDR2: MDHEN and SYDVKM. The CDR3 loop spans 13 amino acids.

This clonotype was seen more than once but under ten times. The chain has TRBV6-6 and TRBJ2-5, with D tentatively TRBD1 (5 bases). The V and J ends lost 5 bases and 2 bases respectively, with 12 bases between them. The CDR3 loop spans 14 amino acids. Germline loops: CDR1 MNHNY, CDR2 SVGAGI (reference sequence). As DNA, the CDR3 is TGTGCCAGCAGTCCGACAGCGCCACAAGAGACCCAGTACTTC. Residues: CASSPTAPQETQYF.

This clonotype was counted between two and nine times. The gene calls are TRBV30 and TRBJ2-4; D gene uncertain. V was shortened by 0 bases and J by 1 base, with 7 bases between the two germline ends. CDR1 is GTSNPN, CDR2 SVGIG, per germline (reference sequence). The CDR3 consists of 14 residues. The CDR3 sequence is CAWSVGFAKNIQYF. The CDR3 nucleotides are TGTGCCTGGAGTGTAGGGTTCGCCAAAAACATTCAGTACTTC.

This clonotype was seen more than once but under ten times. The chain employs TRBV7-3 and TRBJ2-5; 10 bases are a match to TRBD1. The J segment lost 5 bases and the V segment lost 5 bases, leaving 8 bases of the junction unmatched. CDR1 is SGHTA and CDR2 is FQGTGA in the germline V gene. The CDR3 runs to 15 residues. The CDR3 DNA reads TGTGCCAGCAGCCCTACGACAGGGGGCGTGGAGACCCAGTACTTC. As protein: CASSPTTGGVETQYF. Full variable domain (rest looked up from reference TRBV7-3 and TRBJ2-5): GAGVSQTPSNKVTEKGKYVELRCDPISGHTALYWYRQSLGQGPEFLIYFQGTGAADDSGLPNDRFFAVRPEGSVSTLKIQRTERGDSAVYLCASSPTTGGVETQYFGPGTRLLVL.